The 27 T cell receptor beta chains given below trace back to one sample, sequenced in a study of untreated major depressive disorder. The repertoire was sequenced with immunoSEQ multiplex PCR; TCRdb's copy has only in-frame clones and lacks some. The sample lists approximately 20,000 clones, over 80% occurring once. Material for sequencing was CD4+ T cells from PBMCs. Receptors originate from a man aged 25 to 40 in good health.

This chain connects TRBV5-6 to TRBJ2-3, with D perhaps being TRBD1 or TRBD2 (6 bases each). This CDR3 region has 17 residues. V lost 3 bases to trimming and J lost 4 bases, with 21 bases between them. Germline V gives CDR1 SGHDT, CDR2 YYEEEE. CDR3 residues: CASSSAGDFGLPDTQYF. The CDR3 DNA sequence: TGTGCCAGCAGCTCGGCAGGGGACTTTGGTCTGCCAGATACGCAGTATTTT.

The chain employs TRBV4-1 and TRBJ1-1; D remains unclear. The CDR3 runs to 13 residues. V gave up 4 bases and J gave up 5 bases, with 11 bases separating them. From germline, CDR1 is MGHRA and CDR2 YSYEKL. This CDR3 reads CASSRVRETEAFF. CDR3 sequence (DNA): TGCGCCAGCAGCCGAGTGAGAGAGACTGAAGCTTTCTTT.

This chain joins TRBV4-2 and TRBJ1-2; D ambiguous. Looked up from germline, CDR1 is LGHNA and CDR2 is YNFKEQ. The V gene lost 0 bases and the J gene lost 2 bases, with 7 bases spanning the gap. The CDR3 contains 14 residues. DNA for the CDR3: TGTGCCAGCAGCCAAGAGACGTCGAACTATGGCTACACCTTC. It encodes CASSQETSNYGYTF.

The J gene is TRBJ2-7, the V gene TRBV6-5; possible D gene TRBD1, 6 bases. Germline V gene data show CDR1 as MNHEY and CDR2 as SVGAGI. This CDR3 spans 13 amino acids. V lost 10 bases to trimming and J lost 4 bases, with 17 bases between them. The CDR3 loop reads CATQSRQEYEQYF. DNA of the CDR3: TGTGCCACTCAAAGTAGACAGGAATACGAGCAGTACTTC.

The V gene is TRBV7-2, the J gene TRBJ1-3, with a possible D match to TRBD1 (6 bases). CDR1 is SGHTA, CDR2 FQGNSA, per germline. CDR3 length: 15 amino acids. V was cut by 3 bases and J by 0 bases, with 9 bases left in between. In DNA, the CDR3 is TGTGCCAGCAGCTTTCAGGGGAGCTCTGGAAACACCATATATTTT. Amino acid sequence: CASSFQGSSGNTIYF.

This chain joins TRBV6-5 and TRBJ2-3; 8 nucleotides line up with TRBD2. CDR3 length: 16 residues. Germline V gene data show CDR1 as MNHEY and CDR2 as SVGAGI. V was clipped by 4 bases and J by 10 bases; unmatched bases: 16. The CDR3 here is CASSLEGTRGFWAQYF. In DNA, the CDR3 is TGTGCCAGCAGTTTGGAGGGGACTAGGGGGTTTTGGGCGCAGTATTTT.

The chain combines TRBV11-3 with TRBJ2-4; 7 positions match TRBD2. V shed 0 bases and J 2 bases; nucleotides not matched to a gene: 1. The CDR3 contains 15 residues. Germline loops: CDR1 SGHNT, CDR2 YENEEA. CDR3 residues: CASSLDGGTKNIQYF. CDR3 sequence (DNA): TGTGCCAGCAGCTTAGACGGGGGGACCAAAAACATTCAGTACTTC.

The chain employs TRBV5-4 and TRBJ2-7, with 9 bases aligning to TRBD1. Germline CDR1 reads SGHNT; CDR2 reads YYREEE (reference sequence). The CDR3 consists of 15 residues. Unmatched junction bases numbered 2, after V lost 0 bases and J lost 1 base. CDR3 bases: TGTGCCAGCAGCTTGGAGGGACAGGGATCCTACGAGCAGTACTTC. Encoded protein: CASSLEGQGSYEQYF.

As to this clone: Other DNA sequences in this sample translate to the same CDR3. The chain has TRBV5-1 and TRBJ2-3; 8 bases map to TRBD2. Trimming removed 6 bases from V and 0 bases from J; junction bases left unmatched: 3. In germline, CDR1 is SGHRS, CDR2 YFSETQ. This CDR3 is built from 14 residues. The CDR3, as DNA: TGCGCCAGCACCCGGGGGGGAAGCACAGATACGCAGTATTTT. The encoded protein is CASTRGGSTDTQYF.

This clone showed up just a few times. V and J are TRBV7-2 and TRBJ1-1; the D gene is possibly TRBD1 (5 bases). The ends were cut back, 2 bases at V and 5 bases at J, with 9 bases in the middle. The CDR3 has 13 residues. Germline V CDR1 and CDR2: SGHTA, FQGNSA. DNA for the CDR3: TGTGCCAGCAGCTTACGTGGGGGTACTGAAGCTTTCTTT. Its translation: CASSLRGGTEAFF.

This chain connects TRBV2 to TRBJ1-2; D call uncertain. Trimming left V 7 bases short and J 8 bases short, with 20 bases between. Germline-derived CDR1 and CDR2 are SNHLY and FYNNEI. The CDR3 covers 14 residues. CDR3 sequence: CASNEGAERGGYTF. Written as DNA, the CDR3 is TGTGCCAGCAACGAAGGCGCGGAGCGCGGAGGCTACACCTTC.

The J gene is TRBJ2-5, the V gene TRBV4-2, with TRBD2 matching 9 bases. The CDR3 runs to 17 residues. The germline CDR1 and CDR2 sequences are LGHNA and YNFKEQ. The V and J ends lost 0 bases and 4 bases, in that order; junction bases with no gene match: 9. In DNA form, the CDR3 reads TGTGCCAGCAGCCAAGATACGGCTAGCGGGATGAGAGAGACCCAGTACTTC. Residues: CASSQDTASGMRETQYF.

The J gene is TRBJ2-2, the V gene TRBV7-3, with 8 bases fitting TRBD2. V lost 3 bases, J lost 4 bases, and 4 bases stayed unmatched. The CDR3 consists of 15 residues. Germline V gene lookup returns CDR1 SGHTA and CDR2 FQGTGA. The CDR3 region is CASSFTAGATGELFF. The CDR3 DNA is TGTGCCAGCAGCTTTACAGCGGGAGCCACCGGGGAGCTGTTTTTT.

This clone is a singleton in its sample. V usage is TRBV15 and J usage is TRBJ2-3; D might be TRBD1 (5 bases). The CDR3 is 16 residues long. V was pared by 6 bases and J by 2 bases, with 18 bases between. CDR1 is LNHNV, CDR2 YYDKDF, per germline (reference sequence). CDR3 nucleotides: TGTGCCACCAGATTGGATCTAAGGGGATACACAGATACGCAGTATTTT. Translating gives CATRLDLRGYTDTQYF.

The V call is TRBV6-1, the J call TRBJ2-1; D tentatively reads TRBD1 or TRBD2 (6 bases each). In germline, CDR1 is MNHNS, CDR2 SASEGT. The CDR3 sequence is 14 residues long. Trimming took off 10 bases at V and 4 bases at J, with 17 bases between the two ends. CDR3 sequence reads: CATWTGGGYNEQFF. In nucleotides, the CDR3 is TGTGCCACCTGGACTGGAGGGGGGTACAATGAGCAGTTCTTC.

The CDR3 DNA reads TGTGCCAGCAGCTTAGAGGAGACAATCTCCTACGAGCAGTACTTC. It yields the protein CASSLEETISYEQYF. The chain links TRBV7-8 to TRBJ2-7, with no clear D. V lost 1 base and J lost 0, with 10 bases in between. Germline V gene sequence: CDR1 SGHVS, CDR2 FQNEAQ. This CDR3 is 15 amino acids long.

This chain joins TRBV27 and TRBJ1-3; D unclear. This CDR3 spans 14 amino acids. The ends were cut back, 2 bases at V and 2 bases at J, with 7 bases in the middle. Germline V gene sequence: CDR1 MNHEY, CDR2 SMNVEV (reference sequence). This chain's CDR3 is CASSLSGTGNTIYF. The DNA for the CDR3 is TGTGCCAGCAGTTTAAGCGGGACTGGAAACACCATATATTTT.

Written as DNA, the CDR3 is TGCGCCAGCAGCTTGGTTGGGGGTCCCGAGCAGTACTTC. This codes for CASSLVGGPEQYF. The chain combines TRBV5-1 with TRBJ2-7, with D perhaps matching TRBD1 or TRBD2 (5 bases each). V gave up 0 bases and J gave up 6 bases, with 10 bases separating them. The CDR3 is made up of 13 amino acids. Germline CDR1 is SGHRS and CDR2 is YFSETQ.

The CDR3 protein is CSAPTSGNGLETQYF. The CDR3 DNA reads as TGCAGCGCCCCGACTAGCGGGAACGGTTTGGAGACCCAGTACTTC. This chain links TRBV29-1 with TRBJ2-5, with 11 nucleotides matching TRBD2. J was trimmed by 5 bases and V by 7 bases; bases with no gene match: 12. The CDR3 consists of 15 residues. Germline V lookup: CDR1 SQVTM, CDR2 ANQGSEA. Using reference TRBV29-1 and TRBJ2-5 for the parts outside the CDR3, the full variable domain is SAVISQKPSRDICQRGTSLTIQCQVDSQVTMMFWYRQQPGQSLTLIATANQGSEATYESGFVIDKFPISRPNLTFSTLTVSNMSPEDSSIYLCSAPTSGNGLETQYFGPGTRLLVL.

The CDR3 coding sequence is TGTGCCAGCAGAGTGACCAGGGGAGGGACTGAAGCTTTCTTT. Its protein is CASRVTRGGTEAFF. V and J are TRBV6-4 and TRBJ1-1; perhaps TRBD1 as D (6 bases). V lost 6 bases and J 5 bases, leaving 16 bases between the germline ends. Germline values: CDR1 MRHNA, CDR2 SNTAGT. The CDR3 has 14 residues.

The CDR3: CASSPRVNEKLFF. In DNA form, the CDR3 reads TGTGCCAGCAGCCCCCGTGTTAATGAAAAACTGTTTTTT. The V call is TRBV7-6, the J call TRBJ1-4; D ambiguous. The CDR3 has 13 residues. The ends were cut back, 5 bases at V and 4 bases at J, with 8 bases in the middle. Germline CDR1 SGHVS, CDR2 FNYEAQ.

The chain links TRBV19 to TRBJ1-1; D is undetermined. V lost 7 bases to trimming and J lost 10 bases, with 16 bases between them. Germline CDR1 is LNHDA and CDR2 is SQIVND (reference sequence). The CDR3 is 12 amino acids. CDR3 DNA: TGTGCCAGTACCGTATCTACGGGGTCAGCTTTCTTT. Its translation: CASTVSTGSAFF.

In this sample, this clone turned up a few times. The chain uses TRBV5-4 and TRBJ1-3; weak D call: TRBD1 (6 bases). The ends were cut back, 4 bases at V and 4 bases at J, with 9 bases in the middle. The CDR3 sequence is 13 residues long. Germline-derived CDR1 and CDR2 are SGHNT and YYREEE (reference sequence). Here the CDR3 reads CASSTGQGNTIYF. The CDR3 DNA reads as TGTGCCAGCAGCACAGGACAGGGAAACACCATATATTTT.

This chain's CDR3 is CASSGQANTEAFF. The CDR3 DNA is TGTGCCAGCTCGGGGCAGGCGAACACTGAAGCTTTCTTT. The J gene is TRBJ1-1, the V gene TRBV18; D might be TRBD1 (5 bases). Trimming left V 6 bases short and J 1 base short, with 9 bases between. The CDR3 consists of 13 residues. Germline V gives CDR1 KGHSH, CDR2 LQKENI.

The V call is TRBV27, the J call TRBJ2-7; D unresolved. Trimming pared 2 bases from V and 3 bases from J, leaving 11 bases between. The CDR3 runs 14 residues. CDR1 is MNHEY, CDR2 SMNVEV, per germline (reference sequence). The CDR3 region is CASSLSRHDYEQYF. CDR3 in DNA: TGTGCCAGCAGTTTAAGCAGGCACGACTACGAGCAGTACTTC.

V is TRBV5-1 and J is TRBJ1-1; no firm D call. CDR3 length: 15 residues. The V end lost 0 bases, the J end lost 4 bases, and 13 bases lay between the germline ends. Looked up from germline, CDR1 is SGHRS and CDR2 is YFSETQ. DNA for the CDR3: TGCGCCAGCAGCTTGGCGGGTCGCAAGGGCACTGAAGCTTTCTTT. Its translation is CASSLAGRKGTEAFF.

This rearrangement joins TRBV7-9 to TRBJ1-2; TRBD1 aligns across 8 bases. Germline V gives CDR1 SEHNR, CDR2 FQNEAQ (reference sequence). There are 12 residues in the CDR3. V lost 4 bases and J lost 9; bases outside the gene matches: 4. The CDR3 reads CASSSGQGRYTF. The CDR3, as DNA: TGTGCCAGCAGCTCCGGACAGGGACGCTACACCTTC.